The sequence of this T cell receptor (beta chain) was determined in a study of cytomegalovirus exposure and HLA in healthy donors. General study points: Per published reports, the classifier diagnosed cytomegalovirus status with high specificity and sensitivity.

Comments on this clone: The target antigen is unknown.

Germline V gene data show CDR1 as MGHRA and CDR2 as YSYEKL. After removal of 4 bases from V and 4 bases from J, the junction contained 6 bases not matched to a gene. The CDR3 loop spans 15 amino acids. Libraries were prepared by immunoSEQ multiplex PCR; TCRdb keeps only in-frame clonotypes and omits some of them. The table includes 210,000 or so clones, around 88% detected once. Sequencing used PBMCs. This clonotype was obtained from a woman younger than 30 in good health and CMV-seronegative. This chain uses TRBV4-1 with TRBJ2-2, with 7 bases that match TRBD1. In nucleotides, the CDR3 is TGCGCCAGCAGCCTTGGACAGGCGAGCACCGGGGAGCTGTTTTTT. It encodes CASSLGQASTGELFF.